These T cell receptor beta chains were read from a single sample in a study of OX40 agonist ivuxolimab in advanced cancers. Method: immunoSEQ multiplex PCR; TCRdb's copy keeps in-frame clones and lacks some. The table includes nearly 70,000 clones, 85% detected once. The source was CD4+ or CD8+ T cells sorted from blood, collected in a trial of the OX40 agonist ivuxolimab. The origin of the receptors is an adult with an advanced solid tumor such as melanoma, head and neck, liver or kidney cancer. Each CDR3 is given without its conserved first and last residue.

cdr3_aa: ASSVGSAEQF
v_call: TRBV9

cdr3_aa: ASSLRLAGGEAQETQY
v_call: TRBV7-8

cdr3_aa: ASSETGTENTEAF
v_call: TRBV9

cdr3_aa: ASSVRQGIRRGYGYT
v_call: TRBV19

cdr3_aa: ASSLGQKTYTGELF
v_call: TRBV5-5

cdr3_aa: AHRMGLAASYEQY
v_call: TRBV6-1

cdr3_aa: ASSKDTENQPQH
v_call: TRBV2

cdr3_aa: ASDRGGQPQH
v_call: TRBV2

cdr3_aa: ASSPSGANLAYEQY
v_call: TRBV19

cdr3_aa: ASSESPGVQDTQY
v_call: TRBV2

cdr3_aa: SATRVNEQF
v_call: TRBV20-1

cdr3_aa: ASSSLAGGTYNEQF
v_call: TRBV11-3

cdr3_aa: ASSPGTVKGYT
v_call: TRBV27

cdr3_aa: ASSEGGVNTEAF
v_call: TRBV16

cdr3_aa: SVDLVADTQY
v_call: TRBV29-1

cdr3_aa: ASSQAQSGANVLT
v_call: TRBV7-3

cdr3_aa: ASSLVGEEQF
v_call: TRBV7-9

cdr3_aa: AWSVTGGLTEAF
v_call: TRBV30

cdr3_aa: ASSYSGQGTEAF
v_call: TRBV6-5

cdr3_aa: ASNKRGDTGSRETQY
v_call: TRBV28

cdr3_aa: ASSLGASREQF
v_call: TRBV7-2

cdr3_aa: ASSFGVSGANVLT
v_call: TRBV7-9

cdr3_aa: ASSRGRGTETQY
v_call: TRBV11-3

cdr3_aa: ATRPWDTLNTEAF
v_call: TRBV15